This TCR beta chain was recovered during a study of T-cell reconstitution after alpha-beta-depleted transplantation in children. Researchers prepared the TCRbeta library using unique molecular identifiers, the study reports. Via MiXCR, TCRdb re-called the PCR reads, giving one row per CDR3 protein. The repertoire has about 130,000 distinct CDR3 sequences, roughly 9% of them found once; the top ten carry around 24%. Findings of the study overall: It was newly produced T cells that mostly accounted for T-cell counts and diversity one year after transplant. For some patients, TCRbeta diversity was high at day 60 because of recipient T cells and thymic progenitors that survived. Reports say that about two months after transplant, the alpha-beta T cells came out of several hundred graft clones that had expanded.

Germline trimming cut 5 bases from V and 2 bases from J; bases unmatched to any gene: 7. Per the germline V gene, CDR1 is DFQATT and CDR2 is SNEGSKA (reference sequence). This CDR3 region has 15 residues. Concerning this clonotype: The antigen remains undetermined.

This receptor was taken from a girl in the first two years of life who had a stem cell transplant for combined immunodeficiency, so the T cells may come from the graft donor. The gene calls are TRBV20-1 and TRBJ2-1; 9 bases match TRBD2. The sequences come from PBMCs, mostly from graft donor cells, collected 180 days after TCRalphabeta/CD19-depleted stem cell transplant. In DNA, the CDR3 is TGCAGTGCTTGTGATAGCGGGAGAGCCTACAATGAGCAGTTCTTC. It specifies CSACDSGRAYNEQFF.